This entry lists 28 T cell receptor beta chains sequenced from one sample in a study of T cells in Graves' hyperthyroidism and ophthalmopathy. RNA transcripts served as the template for amplifying TCR beta CDR3 regions. HTBI primers drove first-round RT-PCR of the TCR CDR3. TCRdb reanalysed the multiplex PCR reads using MiXCR and keeps one entry per CDR3 protein. The table lists hundreds of thousands of distinct CDR3 sequences, 15% to 20% of them singletons. Sequencing was carried out using blood. These receptors all stem from a woman aged 18-29 years with Graves' hyperthyroidism.

This clonotype has ten or more counts. Given a much more abundant clone one base away, this may be a read error. This sequence joins TRBV6-1 and TRBJ2-7; 10 bases map to TRBD1. V shed 2 bases, J shed 2 bases, and the junction held 15 bases outside the gene matches. This CDR3 contains 19 residues. The germline V gene has CDR1 MNHNS and CDR2 SASEGT. The CDR3, as DNA: TGTGCCAGCAGTGAAAGGAATTCCCCAGGGACAGGGGTAGCCTACGAGCAGTACTTC. Translating gives CASSERNSPGTGVAYEQYF.

This clonotype was seen more than once but under ten times. Given a much more abundant clone one base away, this may be a read error. The chain employs TRBV6-1 and TRBJ1-1; 7 nucleotides match TRBD1. This CDR3 is built from 15 residues. CDR1 is MNHNS and CDR2 is SASEGT in the germline V gene. The CDR3 reads CASSRRTGGATEACF. In nucleotides, the CDR3 is TGTGCCAGCAGCCGGAGGACAGGAGGGGCCACTGAAGCTTGCTTT.

This clonotype was picked up many times. Here the CDR3 DNA reads TGTGCCAGCTCACCGACTGGACTAGCCGGTTTTTCTGGGGCCAACGTCCTGACTTTC. Its translation is CASSPTGLAGFSGANVLTF. The J gene is TRBJ2-6, the V gene TRBV18; 8 positions agree with TRBD2. This CDR3 contains 19 residues. The V gene's germline CDR1 is KGHSH and CDR2 LQKENI. Trimming removed 3 bases from V and 1 base from J; junction bases left unmatched: 11.

This clonotype showed up many times. The chain couples TRBV27 to TRBJ1-1; no reliable D call. V was pared by 8 bases and J by 4 bases, with 8 bases between. Per the germline V gene, CDR1 is MNHEY and CDR2 is SMNVEV (reference sequence). The CDR3 runs 11 residues. CDR3 DNA sequence: TGTGCCAGCGGCCAGGTCACTGAAGCTTTCTTT. It translates to CASGQVTEAFF.

The sample holds many counts of this clonotype. The chain employs TRBV24-1 and TRBJ1-1; D call uncertain. The germline V gene has CDR1 KGHDR and CDR2 SFDVKD. Trimming pared 7 bases from V and 0 bases from J, leaving 5 bases between. The CDR3 extends over 12 amino acids. CDR3 sequence: CATSSMNTEAFF. For the CDR3, the DNA is TGTGCCACCAGCTCCATGAACACTGAAGCTTTCTTT.

This clonotype was counted at least ten times. CDR3 residues: CASRDRGAYGYTF. The DNA of the CDR3 is TGTGCCAGCAGGGACAGGGGGGCGTATGGCTACACCTTC. This chain uses TRBV2 with TRBJ1-2, with 10 bases aligning to TRBD1. Trimming at V came to 6 bases and at J to 5 bases, leaving 3 bases not matched to a gene. CDR3 size: 13 residues. The germline CDR1 and CDR2 sequences are SNHLY and FYNNEI.

Many counts were recorded for this clonotype. The chain combines TRBV6-5 with TRBJ1-1, with 9 positions matching TRBD1. The trim removed 6 bases at V and 5 bases at J, leaving 4 bases unmatched. This CDR3 comprises 13 residues. The germline CDR1 and CDR2 sequences are MNHEY and SVGAGI. The CDR3 sequence: CASRGDRETEAFF. In nucleotides, the CDR3 is TGTGCCAGCAGGGGGGACAGGGAAACTGAAGCTTTCTTT.

This clonotype was recorded many times. V and J are TRBV29-1 and TRBJ2-5; D not certain. Germline loops: CDR1 SQVTM, CDR2 ANQGSEA. V gave up 4 bases and J gave up 5 bases, with 5 bases separating them. The CDR3 is 10 amino acids. The CDR3 loop is CSVVFETQYF. As DNA, the CDR3 is TGCAGCGTTGTGTTCGAGACCCAGTACTTC.

This clonotype was counted at least ten times. The rearrangement joins TRBV13 to TRBJ1-2; a weak D match, TRBD1 (6 bases). The V end lost 10 bases, the J end lost 7 bases, and 22 bases lay between the germline ends. The CDR3 sequence is 14 residues long. Germline CDR1 is PRHDT and CDR2 is FYEKMQ (reference sequence). The CDR3 protein is CAIIDPTGTAGYTF. In nucleotides, the CDR3 is TGTGCCATCATCGACCCTACAGGGACTGCTGGCTACACCTTC.

This clonotype was recorded many times. This rearrangement joins TRBV12-3 or TRBV12-4 to TRBJ1-1, with D unresolved. V was trimmed by 3 bases and J by 6 bases, leaving 8 bases between them. CDR3 size: 12 residues. Written as DNA, the CDR3 is TGTGCCAGCAGTTTGGGCAGGCCTGAAGCTTTCTTT. This codes for CASSLGRPEAFF.

This clonotype showed up many times. The CDR3, as DNA: TGTGCCAGCAGCTATGAATTTAACTATGGCTACACCTTC. Translating gives CASSYEFNYGYTF. V usage is TRBV6-5 and J usage is TRBJ1-2; no reliable D call. There are 13 residues in the CDR3. The germline V and J ends were trimmed by 6 bases and 1 base, with 9 bases remaining between them. Germline-derived CDR1 and CDR2 are MNHEY and SVGAGI.

This clonotype was seen ten or more times. The chain links TRBV7-8 to TRBJ2-5; 12 bases map to TRBD2. CDR3 size: 20 residues. CDR1 SGHVS and CDR2 FQNEAQ come from the germline V gene. The trim removed 3 bases at V and 4 bases at J, leaving 18 bases unmatched. CDR3 coding DNA: TGTGCCAGCAGCTTCGGGGGAGGGTCGGCTAGCGGGGGGGCTCGAGAGACCCAGTACTTC. Residues: CASSFGGGSASGGARETQYF. The full variable domain, with the rest looked up from reference TRBV7-8 and TRBJ2-5, is GAGVSQSPRYKVAKRGQDVALRCDPISGHVSLFWYQQALGQGPEFLTYFQNEAQLDKSGLPSDRFFAERPEGSVSTLKIQRTQQEDSAVYLCASSFGGGSASGGARETQYFGPGTRLLVL.

This clonotype was observed at least ten times. A much larger clone is a single base away; this may be a read error. The chain uses TRBV28 and TRBJ2-7; 7 bases are a match to TRBD1. This CDR3 contains 14 residues. Germline CDR1 reads MDHEN; CDR2 reads SYDVKM. The CDR3 DNA is TGTGCCAGCATCCGGTGGACAGGTACCTACGAGCGGTACTTC. It is translated as CASIRWTGTYERYF.

At least ten counts were recorded for this clonotype. J is TRBJ2-6 and V is TRBV15; 8 nucleotides agree with TRBD1. With V trimmed by 4 bases and J by 1 base, 3 bases remained unmatched. The CDR3 extends over 16 amino acids. Per germline, CDR1 LNHNV and CDR2 YYDKDF (reference sequence). The CDR3 region has the DNA TGTGCCACCAGCACACGGACAGGGTCTGGGGCCAACGTCCTGACTTTC. It codes for CATSTRTGSGANVLTF. The full variable domain, completed using reference TRBV15 and TRBJ2-6, is DAMVIQNPRYQVTQFGKPVTLSCSQTLNHNVMYWYQQKSSQAPKLLFHYYDKDFNNEADTPDNFQSRRPNTSFCFLDIRSPGLGDTAMYLCATSTRTGSGANVLTFGAGSRLTVL.

This clonotype was recorded at least ten times. V and J are TRBV6-2 or TRBV6-3 and TRBJ1-1; D unresolved. CDR1 is MNHEY and CDR2 is SVGEGT in the germline V gene. The CDR3 is 13 residues long. Between the trimmed V and J ends, which lost 5 bases and 8 bases, there was a span of 15 bases. CDR3 nucleotide sequence: TGTGCCAGCAGTCGCCTATACCAGCGGGAAGCTTTCTTT. Its translation: CASSRLYQREAFF.

This clonotype was recorded many times. The chain carries TRBV30 and TRBJ1-2; D gene unclear. Germline-derived CDR1 and CDR2 are GTSNPN and SVGIG (reference sequence). Trimming took 0 bases from V and 5 from J, leaving 7 bases between them. The CDR3 extends over 12 amino acids. DNA of the CDR3: TGTGCCTGGAGTGTACTCCCTTATGGCTACACCTTC. It encodes CAWSVLPYGYTF.

The sample holds a few counts of this clonotype. At one boundary the junction diverges from the germline segment, which might be a read error. Here the CDR3 DNA reads TGCGGTGCTAGAACTGGGGGGCCGGGCGGGGAGCTGTTTTTT. Its translation is CGARTGGPGGELFF. The chain employs TRBV20-1 and TRBJ2-2; D is perhaps TRBD1 or TRBD2 (6 bases each). CDR1 is DFQATT and CDR2 is SNEGSKA in the germline V gene (reference sequence). The CDR3 has 14 residues.

This clonotype was counted ten times or more. This sequence joins TRBV6-5 and TRBJ2-2; 7 bases are a match to TRBD2. V lost 4 bases, J lost 4 bases, and 9 bases stayed unmatched. Germline-derived CDR1 and CDR2 are MNHEY and SVGAGI. The CDR3 spans 16 residues. The chain's CDR3 is CASSSIMGGGTGELFF. The CDR3, as DNA: TGTGCCAGCAGTTCCATTATGGGCGGGGGCACCGGGGAGCTGTTTTTT.

This clonotype was detected ten times or more. The chain uses TRBV12-3 or TRBV12-4 and TRBJ2-7; 8 nucleotides align to TRBD2. J gave up 0 bases and V 2 bases, and 6 bases lay outside the gene matches. The CDR3 is 16 residues long. The CDR3 reads CASSLLSGGNSYEQYF. DNA for the CDR3: TGTGCCAGCAGTTTATTGTCGGGGGGGAACTCCTACGAGCAGTACTTC.

This clonotype was detected many times. The rearrangement links TRBV2 to TRBJ2-5; 12 nucleotides align to TRBD2. This CDR3 is 16 amino acids long. V shed 6 bases, J shed 0 bases, and the junction held 5 bases outside the gene matches. CDR1 SNHLY and CDR2 FYNNEI come from the germline V gene. The CDR3 reads CASRRLAGEYQETQYF. Written as DNA, the CDR3 is TGTGCCAGCAGACGACTAGCGGGGGAGTACCAAGAGACCCAGTACTTC. The entire variable domain, with the rest obtained from reference TRBV2 and TRBJ2-5, is as follows: EPEVTQTPSHQVTQMGQEVILRCVPISNHLYFYWYRQILGQKVEFLVSFYNNEISEKSEIFDDQFSVERPDGSNFTLKIRSTKLEDSAMYFCASRRLAGEYQETQYFGPGTRLLVL.

Worth noting for this clonotype: This CDR3 fails to terminate in the conserved phenylalanine or tryptophan, so it likely reflects a read error. The V gene is TRBV13, the J gene TRBJ1-5; TRBD1 might be the D (5 bases). The V and J ends lost 0 bases and 6 bases respectively, with 12 bases between them. The CDR3 spans 15 residues. Germline V gene data show CDR1 as PRHDT and CDR2 as FYEKMQ (reference sequence). The CDR3 sequence is CASSLGRVGGQPQHV. CDR3 DNA sequence: TGTGCCAGCAGCTTAGGCAGGGTTGGAGGTCAGCCCCAGCATGTT.

The rearrangement links TRBV3-1 to TRBJ2-7; D remains unclear. V was trimmed by 2 bases and J by 2 bases, leaving 10 bases between them. This CDR3 spans 14 amino acids. In germline, CDR1 is LGHDT, CDR2 YNNKEL (reference sequence). The CDR3 sequence: CASSQRGAAYEQYF. CDR3 nucleotides: TGTGCCAGCAGCCAAAGAGGCGCAGCCTACGAGCAGTACTTC.

Points on this clonotype: A much bigger clone sits one base away, suggesting this may be a read error. The rearrangement joins TRBV7-9 to TRBJ1-2; 8 positions match TRBD1. This CDR3 comprises 12 residues. CDR1 and CDR2 (germline): SEHNR, FQNEAQ (reference sequence). V lost 5 bases to trimming and J lost 6 bases; unmatched junction nucleotides: 2. The CDR3 DNA reads as TGTGCCAGCAGCCAGACAGGGGATGGCTACACCTTC. Translated, it gives CASSQTGDGYTF.

This clonotype was counted between two and nine times. This chain links TRBV14 with TRBJ2-7; D remains ambiguous. The V end was cut by 6 bases, the J end by 3 bases, with 15 bases between. CDR1 and CDR2 from the germline V gene are SGHDN and FVKESK. The CDR3 length is 14 residues. CDR3 residues: CASSSRTKNYEQYF. As DNA, the CDR3 is TGTGCCAGCAGTTCTCGTACAAAAAACTACGAGCAGTACTTC. Filled out from reference TRBV14 and TRBJ2-7, the complete variable domain reads EAGVTQFPSHSVIEKGQTVTLRCDPISGHDNLYWYRRVMGKEIKFLLHFVKESKQDESGMPNNRFLAERTGGTYSTLKVQPAELEDSGVYFCASSSRTKNYEQYFGPGTRLTVT.

This chain connects TRBV14 to TRBJ2-1, with 10 bases fitting TRBD1. CDR1 is SGHDN, CDR2 FVKESK, per germline. V dropped 5 bases and J dropped 4; count of bases not matched to a gene: 11. The CDR3 loop spans 17 amino acids. The CDR3 loop reads CASSSNPGQGLYNEQFF. CDR3 bases: TGTGCCAGCAGCTCCAATCCGGGACAGGGGCTTTACAATGAGCAGTTCTTC.

This clonotype was detected ten times or more. V and J are TRBV5-1 and TRBJ2-2; 7 nucleotides match TRBD1. From germline, CDR1 is SGHRS and CDR2 YFSETQ. The CDR3 runs 17 residues. The V gene end was trimmed by 3 bases and the J gene end by 3 bases; junction bases not matched to a gene: 11. CDR3 coding DNA: TGCGCCAGCAGCTGGGTCAGGGGGAGCATTTACACCGGGGAGCTGTTTTTT. Its protein is CASSWVRGSIYTGELFF.

This clonotype was counted at least ten times. This chain links TRBV6-1 with TRBJ1-1; no definite D call. Germline-derived CDR1 and CDR2 are MNHNS and SASEGT. CDR3 length: 10 amino acids. With 8 bases removed from V and 9 bases from J, the gap between germline ends came to 10 bases. Here the CDR3 reads CASSERQAFF. Written as DNA, the CDR3 is TGTGCCAGCTCGGAGAGACAAGCTTTCTTT.

This clonotype was found many times. This sequence joins TRBV2 and TRBJ2-2, with D perhaps assigned TRBD1 or TRBD2 (5 bases each). The CDR3 is 14 amino acids. The germline gives CDR1 SNHLY, CDR2 FYNNEI. V shed 8 bases and J shed 5 bases, with 15 bases lying between them. Here the CDR3 reads CASLEGRWTGELFF. The CDR3 bases are TGTGCCAGCCTCGAGGGACGGTGGACCGGGGAGCTGTTTTTT.